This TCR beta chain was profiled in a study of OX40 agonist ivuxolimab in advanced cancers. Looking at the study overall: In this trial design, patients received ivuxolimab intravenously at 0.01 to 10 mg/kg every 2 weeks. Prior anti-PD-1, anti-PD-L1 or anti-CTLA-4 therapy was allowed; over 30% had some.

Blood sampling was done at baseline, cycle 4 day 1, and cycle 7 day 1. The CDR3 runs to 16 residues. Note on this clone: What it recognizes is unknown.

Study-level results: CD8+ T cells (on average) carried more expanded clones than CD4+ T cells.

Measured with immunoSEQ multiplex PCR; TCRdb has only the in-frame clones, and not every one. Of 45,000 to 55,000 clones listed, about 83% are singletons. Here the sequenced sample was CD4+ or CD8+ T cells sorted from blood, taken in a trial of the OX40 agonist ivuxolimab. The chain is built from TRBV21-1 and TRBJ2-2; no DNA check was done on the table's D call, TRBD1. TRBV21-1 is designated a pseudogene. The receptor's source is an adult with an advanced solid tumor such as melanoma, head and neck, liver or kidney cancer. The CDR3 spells CASSKALCRDTGELFF. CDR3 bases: TGTGCCAGCAGCAAAGCGCTGTGCAGGGACACCGGGGAGCTGTTTTTT.